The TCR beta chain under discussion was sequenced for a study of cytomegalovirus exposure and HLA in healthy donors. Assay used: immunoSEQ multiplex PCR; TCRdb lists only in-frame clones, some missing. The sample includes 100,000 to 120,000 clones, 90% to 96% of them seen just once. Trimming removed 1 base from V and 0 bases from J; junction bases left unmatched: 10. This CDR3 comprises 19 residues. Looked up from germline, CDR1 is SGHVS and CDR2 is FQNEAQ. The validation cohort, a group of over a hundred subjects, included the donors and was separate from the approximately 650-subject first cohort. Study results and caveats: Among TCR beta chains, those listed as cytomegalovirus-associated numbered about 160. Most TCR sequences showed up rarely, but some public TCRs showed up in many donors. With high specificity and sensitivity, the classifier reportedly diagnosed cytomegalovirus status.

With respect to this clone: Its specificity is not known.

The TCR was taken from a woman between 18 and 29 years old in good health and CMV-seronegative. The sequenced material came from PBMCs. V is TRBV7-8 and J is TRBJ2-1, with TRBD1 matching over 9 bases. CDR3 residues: CASSLGRDRARGSYNEQFF. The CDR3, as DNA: TGTGCCAGCAGCTTAGGCCGGGACAGGGCCAGGGGCTCCTACAATGAGCAGTTCTTC. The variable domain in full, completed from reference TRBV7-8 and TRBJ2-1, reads GAGVSQSPRYKVAKRGQDVALRCDPISGHVSLFWYQQALGQGPEFLTYFQNEAQLDKSGLPSDRFFAERPEGSVSTLKIQRTQQEDSAVYLCASSLGRDRARGSYNEQFFGPGTRLTVL.